This TCR beta chain stems from a study of blood T cells in healthy people across ages. PCR was performed a second time for roughly 7 to 12 cycles using a sample-barcoded 5' primer and a J-beta primer mix. TCRdb independently ran MiXCR on the 5' RACE reads; one entry per CDR3 protein. The sample consists of about 1,500,000 distinct CDR3 sequences, under 30% of them appearing once. Trimming pared 1 base from V and 15 bases from J, leaving 16 bases between. This CDR3 has 13 residues. The germline CDR1 and CDR2 sequences are SGHTA and FQGNSA. This sequence originates from a woman aged 30 to 39 in good health. The sample taken for sequencing was blood. The chain links TRBV7-2 to TRBJ2-1; tentatively, D is TRBD2 (6 bases). The CDR3 loop is CASSLEVSGDPFF. In DNA, the CDR3 is TGTGCCAGCAGCTTAGAGGTCTCGGGGGACCCGTTCTTC.